This entry lists 5 T cell receptor beta chains sequenced from one sample in a study of shared clonotypes between healthy human individuals. Produced via immunoSEQ multiplex PCR; TCRdb's table is partial and in-frame only. The table shows about 2.1 million clones, with just over 90% occurring only once. Naive CD8 populations comprised CD45RO-negative cells positively selected for CCR7, excluding terminally differentiated effector memory CD45RA+ cells. The sequencing input was naive CD8+ T cells from PBMCs. Every receptor here comes from a man between 18 and 35 years old in good health. Some clones in this sample may be carry-over from other donors' samples.

Only a few counts were recorded for this clone. J is TRBJ2-2 and V is TRBV19; TRBD1 is a possible D gene (6 bases). CDR3 length equals 15 residues. CDR1 LNHDA and CDR2 SQIVND come from the germline V gene (reference sequence). V dropped 5 bases and J dropped 4 bases, with 14 bases sitting between them. CDR3 in amino acids: CASSAGTPITGELFF. The CDR3 DNA follows: TGTGCCAGTAGTGCCGGGACACCTATCACCGGGGAGCTGTTTTTT. Supplemented by reference TRBV19 and TRBJ2-2, the full variable domain reads DGGITQSPKYLFRKEGQNVTLSCEQNLNHDAMYWYRQDPGQGLRLIYYSQIVNDFQKGDIAEGYSVSREKKESFPLTVTSAQKNPTAFYLCASSAGTPITGELFFGEGSRLTVL.

The rearrangement joins TRBV7-9 to TRBJ2-5, with 7 bases lining up with TRBD2. The assigned J gene may be wrong: the sequence end matches TRBJ2-7 better. Looked up from germline, CDR1 is SEHNR and CDR2 is FQNEAQ (reference sequence). The CDR3 is made up of 14 amino acids. The CDR3 region has the DNA TGTGCCAGCAGCTCCGGACTAGACCCCTACGAGCAGTACTTC. It translates to CASSSGLDPYEQYF.

V is TRBV6-1 and J is TRBJ2-7; a possible D gene is TRBD1 (6 bases). V lost 0 bases and J 3 bases, leaving 15 bases between the germline ends. Germline-derived CDR1 and CDR2 are MNHNS and SASEGT. There are 16 residues in the CDR3. CDR3 in DNA: TGTGCCAGCAGTGAAGCGATAATCCGGGACAACTACGAGCAGTACTTC. Its translation: CASSEAIIRDNYEQYF.

This chain links TRBV28 with TRBJ2-1, with D possibly matching TRBD2 (5 bases). The length of the CDR3 is 14 residues. V was trimmed by 9 bases and J by 0 bases, leaving 12 bases between them. From germline, CDR1 is MDHEN and CDR2 SYDVKM. CDR3 sequence: CASSAGLSYNEQFF. CDR3 DNA sequence: TGTGCCAGTTCTGCGGGTCTCTCCTACAATGAGCAGTTCTTC.

The rearrangement joins TRBV27 to TRBJ2-7, with TRBD1 matching 12 bases. The ends lost 8 bases at V and 4 bases at J; junction bases unmatched: 3. CDR1 and CDR2 from the germline V gene are MNHEY and SMNVEV (reference sequence). The CDR3 extends over 13 amino acids. Here the CDR3 DNA reads TGTGCCAGCTCGGGACAGGGGGCATACGAGCAGTACTTC. Its translation is CASSGQGAYEQYF.